The clone carrying this T cell receptor (beta chain) has only one observation. The V end lost 3 bases, the J end lost 7 bases, and 9 bases lay between the germline ends. Germline V CDR1 and CDR2: DFQATT, SNEGSKA (reference sequence). This CDR3 contains 11 residues. These data originate in a study of control samples from healthy donors and cancer patients. Clones were sequenced by immunoSEQ multiplex PCR, and TCRdb holds only the in-frame ones, with some missing. This table holds about 95,000 clones, 88% found once. This chain links TRBV20-1 with TRBJ1-1; D remains unclear. Sequences were obtained from blood. The receptor's source is a woman aged 65 to 85 in good health. DNA of the CDR3: TGCAGTGCTAGGCCCGGTAGTGAAGCTTTCTTT. It is translated as CSARPGSEAFF.